This is a list of T cell receptor beta chains from one sample in a study of T cell repertoires in cytomegalovirus infection. MiXCR was run by TCRdb on the reads, yielding one entry per CDR3 protein. The data hold about 440,000 distinct CDR3 sequences, with about a third observed a single time. The specimen sequenced was PBMCs. These TCRs come from a human donor in good health (CMV status not recorded). Some clones in this sample may be carry-over from other donors' samples. CDR3s include the opening cysteine and the closing phenylalanine or tryptophan. The order of the fields is V gene, J gene, D gene, CDR3 length, clone size, CDR3 DNA, CDR3 protein. The D gene is left open where the match is weak. Clone size is not always given. Where it is, it says once, few, many or a class for expanded clones.

>TRBV5-5|TRBJ2-5|TRBD1|13|.
TGTGCCAGCAGCCCCCAGGGGGAGGAGACCCAGTACTTC
CASSPQGEETQYF
>TRBV20-1|TRBJ2-3|TRBD1|15|few
TGCAGTGCTACAGCACAGGGGGCCGGCACAGATACGCAGTATTTT
CSATAQGAGTDTQYF
>TRBV4-1|TRBJ1-2|TRBD1|15|.
TGCGCCAGCTCCGCCGGGACAGGGACGGACTATGGCTACACCTTC
CASSAGTGTDYGYTF
>TRBV18|TRBJ1-1|TRBD1|13|.
TGTGCCAGCGCTAGGGGGCCAGACACTGAAGCTTTCTTT
CASARGPDTEAFF
>TRBV5-6|TRBJ2-1|.|12|few
TGTGCCAGCAGCTGGGACTACAATGAGCAGTTCTTC
CASSWDYNEQFF
>TRBV12-3/TRBV12-4|TRBJ1-5|.|16|.
TGTGCCAGCAGTTTCTTTCGGACGAGAGGCAATCAGCCCCAGCATTTT
CASSFFRTRGNQPQHF
>TRBV7-2|TRBJ1-6|TRBD1|17|many
TGTGCCAGCAGCTTAAGGGGGTGGGGACAGGAAAATTCACCCCTCCACTTT
CASSLRGWGQENSPLHF
>TRBV4-1|TRBJ2-2|TRBD2|18|.
TGTGCCAGCAGCCAAGATATGCGACTAGCGGGCCTCACCGGGGAGCTGTTTTTT
CASSQDMRLAGLTGELFF
>TRBV13|TRBJ1-1|TRBD1|17|.
TGTGCCAGCAGCTCTGACGAGGGGGCCCCCCGGGGGACTGAAGCTTTCTTT
CASSSDEGAPRGTEAFF
>TRBV7-2|TRBJ1-3|.|16|.
TGTGCCAGCAGCTATGCGACCCCCGAGACAGGAAACACCATATATTTT
CASSYATPETGNTIYF
>TRBV20-1|TRBJ1-4|.|18|.
TGCAGTGCTAGGGACAGACTTACCTCCCCGGTACTTAATGAAAAACTGTTTTTT
CSARDRLTSPVLNEKLFF
>TRBV5-3|TRBJ2-3|.|13|.
TGTGCCAGCAGCTTGTCGGGGCTGGATACGCAGTATTTT
CASSLSGLDTQYF
>TRBV4-1|TRBJ2-5|.|15|.
TGCGCCAGCAGCCAAGCTTTCTGGGGTGAGGAGACCCAGTACTTC
CASSQAFWGEETQYF
>TRBV27|TRBJ1-1|.|13|.
TGTGCCAGCAGGTCGGTAGGGGAAGTAGCAGCTTTCTTT
CASRSVGEVAAFF
>TRBV6-4|TRBJ1-3|.|15|.
TGTGCCAGCAGTGCCAGGTCGGGGCCTGGAAACACCATATATTTT
CASSARSGPGNTIYF
>TRBV6-2/TRBV6-3|TRBJ1-5|TRBD1|13|few
TGTGCCGCAAGGGGGCAGGGGGATCAGCCCCAGCATTTT
CAARGQGDQPQHF
>TRBV10-3|TRBJ1-6|TRBD1|13|.
TGTGCCAGCAGACTCTCGACAGGGGCACCCCTCCACTTT
CASRLSTGAPLHF
>TRBV6-1|TRBJ2-7|TRBD2|15|few
TGTGCCAGCAGTGAGACTAGCGGGGGTTCCTACGAGCAGTACTTC
CASSETSGGSYEQYF
>TRBV20-1|TRBJ1-4|.|14|.
TGCAGTGCTAGCCTGTTTGGAGCTGGTGAAAAACTGTTTTTT
CSASLFGAGEKLFF
>TRBV19|TRBJ1-4|.|15|few
TGTGCCAGTAGTGTCAACCGAGCAACTAATGAAAAACTGTTTTTT
CASSVNRATNEKLFF
>TRBV6-6|TRBJ2-3|.|11|few
TGTGCCAGCGGTCAATTTGATACGCAGTATTTT
CASGQFDTQYF
>TRBV5-1|TRBJ2-2|TRBD2|15|.
TGCGCCAGCAGCCCGGGGGGGCGCGTTGCCGGGGAGCTGTTTTTT
CASSPGGRVAGELFF
>TRBV2|TRBJ2-3|.|17|.
TGTGCCAGCAGTGCCGGGACGGCGGGTAAACGCACAGATACGCAGTATTTT
CASSAGTAGKRTDTQYF
>TRBV6-2/TRBV6-3|TRBJ1-5|.|13|few
TGTGCCAGCATTCAGGGCATCAATCAGCCCCAGCATTTT
CASIQGINQPQHF
>TRBV6-6|TRBJ2-2|.|15|few
TGTGCCAGCAGAGAAAGGACAGGGAGGGCCGGGGAGCTGTTTTTT
CASRERTGRAGELFF
>TRBV5-1|TRBJ1-2|.|14|few
TGCGCCAGCAGCTTGGCCGGGGACGCCTATGGCTACACCTTC
CASSLAGDAYGYTF
>TRBV18|TRBJ1-4|.|16|once
TGTGCCAGCTCACCAGGTGGCAGAACAACTAATGAAAAACTGTTTTTT
CASSPGGRTTNEKLFF
>TRBV6-2/TRBV6-3|TRBJ1-5|TRBD1|17|few
TGTGCCAGCAGCCCACACTCAGGACAGGGACGGAATCAGCCCCAGCATTTT
CASSPHSGQGRNQPQHF